The T cell receptor (beta chain) under discussion was sequenced for a study of radiotherapy plus CTLA-4 blockade in lung cancer. Study details: Among patients, over 15% showed objective responses, and 25% to 35% had disease control. General study results and limits: In blood, tumor-derived TCR clones expanded after radiotherapy plus ipilimumab. Early blood T cell clone dynamics, with interferon-beta, were reported to best predict response.

This clone was seen a few times. The antigen remains unidentified. Trimming removed 6 bases at V and 8 bases at J, with 19 bases between. Germline CDR1 MDHEN, CDR2 SYDVKM. The CDR3 has 15 amino acids. The table came from immunoSEQ multiplex PCR; TCRdb's copy has only in-frame clones and leaves some out. The table lists around 78,000 clones, around 76% of them singletons, with 3.5% to 4.5% in the top ten. The chain employs TRBV28 and TRBJ1-4, with D possibly TRBD1 on 6 matching bases. This sequence originates from a human donor with non-small cell lung cancer who had a partial response to radiotherapy plus ipilimumab. Some clones in this sample may be carry-over from other donors' samples. The material was peripheral blood, obtained from a patient treated with radiotherapy plus ipilimumab. The DNA for the CDR3 is TGTGCCAGCAGGCTCCTTGGGGGGGCAAGGGAAAAACTGTTTTTT. This encodes CASRLLGGAREKLFF.